This TCR beta chain was retrieved from a study of cytomegalovirus exposure and HLA in healthy donors. The PCR was carried out with 60 Vbeta primers and 13 Jbeta primers. Data came from immunoSEQ multiplex PCR; TCRdb stores just in-frame clones and leaves some out. The profile shows over 130,000 clones, roughly three fifths of them singletons. Regarding this clone: Its antigen is still unknown.

V gave up 5 bases and J gave up 8 bases, with 9 bases separating them. CDR1 and CDR2 from the germline V gene are SEHNR and FQNEAQ (reference sequence). The CDR3 spans 11 residues. Study findings and constraints: Among the most significant clusters, several appeared linked to common viral pathogens in a later analysis.

The receptor was derived from a male donor in good health and CMV-seronegative. The sequenced sample consisted of PBMCs. V usage is TRBV7-9 and J usage is TRBJ1-1; D uncertain. The CDR3 sequence is CASSISGEAFF. The CDR3 DNA reads TGTGCCAGCAGCATTTCGGGAGAAGCTTTCTTT.